A single sample is the source of the 7 T cell receptor beta chains below, sequenced in a study of Graves' ophthalmopathy and Graves' hyperthyroidism (dated by TCRdb to 2016 to 2018). The listed sequencing device is Illumina HiSeq 2000. For repertoire sequencing, TCR beta CDR3 regions were amplified from RNA transcripts. A first-round RT-PCR used HTBI primers with the Qiagen OneStep RT-PCR kit, followed by a second-round multiplex PCR, size selection and purification. TCRdb's own reprocessing of the public reads used fastp at Q25 and MiXCR and kept productive beta chains. Rows with one shared CDR3 protein collapse into an entry with the most common genes and DNA. Recorded for this sample are about 640,000 distinct CDR3 sequences; 35% to 50% of them occurred a single time. 3% to 3.5% of the sample lies in the top ten. Specimen: peripheral blood. All receptors come from an adult man with Graves' ophthalmopathy.

A single count supports this clonotype. Germline and junction disagree at one end, which may indicate a read error. The chain has TRBV10-3 and TRBJ2-5, with a tentative D call TRBD2 (5 bases). This CDR3 spans 15 amino acids. Germline V gene sequence: CDR1 ENHRY, CDR2 SYGVKD. CDR3: CASSLSSGFGETQYF. CDR3 in DNA: TGTGCCAGCAGTTTATCATCGGGGTTCGGGGAGACCCAGTACTTC.

Only one count was recorded for this clonotype. CDR3 residues: CASSVTGHPETYEQYF. The CDR3 DNA reads TGTGCCAGCAGTGTAACGGGACATCCAGAGACCTACGAGCAGTACTTC. The chain employs TRBV25-1 and TRBJ2-7; possibly TRBD1 for D (6 bases). Per the germline V gene, CDR1 is MGHDK and CDR2 is SYGVNS. CDR3 size: 16 residues. Trimming removed 4 bases at V and 2 bases at J, with 18 bases between.

This clonotype was recorded only once. The CDR3 sequence: CASRRESNSPLHF. CDR3 nucleotide sequence: TGTGCCAGCAGGAGAGAGAGTAATTCACCCCTCCACTTT. The gene calls are TRBV25-1 and TRBJ1-6; no firm D call. The ends were cut back, 6 bases at V and 6 bases at J, with 9 bases in the middle. The CDR3 consists of 13 residues. Germline-derived CDR1 and CDR2 are MGHDK and SYGVNS.

This clonotype was observed at least ten times. V gene TRBV19 combines with J gene TRBJ1-1; 7 bases map to TRBD1. CDR3 length: 14 amino acids. Germline values: CDR1 LNHDA, CDR2 SQIVND (reference sequence). Unmatched junction bases numbered 1, after V lost 3 bases and J lost 0 bases. The CDR3 reads CASSMRGLNTEAFF. For the CDR3, the DNA is TGTGCCAGTAGTATGAGGGGGCTGAACACTGAAGCTTTCTTT.

CDR3 DNA sequence: TGTGCCAGCTCCTCGGGCCTTTTGACCACTGAAGCTTTCTTT. The encoded protein is CASSSGLLTTEAFF. The rearrangement uses TRBV19 and TRBJ1-1; D is uncertain. Germline-derived CDR1 and CDR2 are LNHDA and SQIVND (reference sequence). V dropped 9 bases and J dropped 4 bases, with 18 bases sitting between them. The CDR3 loop spans 14 amino acids.

In the case of this clonotype: Likely a read error: the CDR3 ends without its conserved phenylalanine or tryptophan. The limits of the CDR3 on the DNA are not certain, so only TCRdb's listed CDR3 is given. The chain employs TRBV19 and TRBJ1-2. The V gene's germline CDR1 is LNHDA and CDR2 SQIVND (reference sequence). The CDR3 is 10 residues long, counting both termini. The CDR3 is CASRSGGNTY.

J is TRBJ2-5 and V is TRBV12-3 or TRBV12-4, with 8 bases matching TRBD1. CDR3 length: 11 residues. Germline trimming cut 4 bases from V and 11 bases from J; bases unmatched to any gene: 3. CDR3 region: CASSSTGGQYF. Written as DNA, the CDR3 is TGTGCCAGCAGTTCCACAGGGGGGCAGTACTTC.